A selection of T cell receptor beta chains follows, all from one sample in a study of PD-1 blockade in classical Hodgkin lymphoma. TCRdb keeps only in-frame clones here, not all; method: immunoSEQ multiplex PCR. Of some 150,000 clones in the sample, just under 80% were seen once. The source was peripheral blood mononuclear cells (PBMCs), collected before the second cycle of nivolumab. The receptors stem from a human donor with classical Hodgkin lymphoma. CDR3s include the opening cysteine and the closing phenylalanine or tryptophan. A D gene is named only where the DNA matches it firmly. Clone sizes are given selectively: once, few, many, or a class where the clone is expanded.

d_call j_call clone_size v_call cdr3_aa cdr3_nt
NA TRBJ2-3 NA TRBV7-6 CASIEINTQYF TGTGCCAGCATCGAAATAAATACGCAGTATTTT
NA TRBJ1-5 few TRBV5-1 CASSLGDAPDQPQHF TGCGCCAGCAGCTTGGGGGACGCCCCGGATCAGCCCCAGCATTTT
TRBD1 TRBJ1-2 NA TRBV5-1 CASSLAQGASGYTF TGCGCCAGCAGCTTGGCACAGGGGGCTTCCGGCTACACCTTC
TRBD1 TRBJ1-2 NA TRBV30 CAWKGQENYGYTF TGTGCCTGGAAGGGACAGGAGAACTATGGCTACACCTTC
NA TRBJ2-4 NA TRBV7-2 CASSLGTDTNIQYF TGTGCCAGCAGCTTAGGCACCGACACAAACATTCAGTACTTC
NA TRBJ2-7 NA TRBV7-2 CASSRTGPEQYF TGTGCCAGCAGCCGTACAGGGCCCGAGCAGTACTTC
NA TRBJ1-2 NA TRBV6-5 CASSLAGSYGYTF TGTGCCAGCAGTTTGGCAGGGTCTTATGGCTACACCTTC
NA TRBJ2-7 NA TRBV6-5 CASSGDFTYEQYF TGTGCCAGCAGCGGGGACTTCACCTACGAGCAGTACTTC
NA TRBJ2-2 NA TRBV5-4 CASSSGASGNTGELFF TGTGCCAGCAGCTCCGGGGCCTCGGGGAACACCGGGGAGCTGTTTTTT
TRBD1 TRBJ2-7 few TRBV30 CAWSRRTGGSGQYF TGTGCCTGGTCAAGAAGGACAGGGGGCAGCGGGCAGTACTTC
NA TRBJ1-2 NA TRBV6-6 CASSYMWGDGYGYTF TGTGCCAGCAGTTACATGTGGGGAGACGGCTATGGCTACACCTTC
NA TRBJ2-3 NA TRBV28 CASSFTDTQYF TGTGCCAGCAGTTTTACCGATACGCAGTATTTT
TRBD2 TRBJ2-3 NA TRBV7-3 CASSIRGLVTDTQYF TGTGCCAGCAGCATAAGGGGACTAGTGACAGATACGCAGTATTTT
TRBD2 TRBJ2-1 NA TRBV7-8 CASILRLAENNEQFF TGTGCCAGCATCCTACGACTAGCGGAGAACAATGAGCAGTTCTTC
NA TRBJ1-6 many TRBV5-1 CASSLSRADSPLHF TGCGCCAGCAGCTTATCCAGGGCAGATTCACCCCTCCACTTT
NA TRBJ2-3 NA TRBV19 CASSIRPGEAPRDTQYF TGTGCCAGTAGTATTAGACCCGGGGAGGCTCCACGAGATACGCAGTATTTT
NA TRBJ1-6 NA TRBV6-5 CASRRGAQIDSPLHF TGTGCCAGCAGGAGGGGCGCTCAGATAGATTCACCCCTCCACTTT
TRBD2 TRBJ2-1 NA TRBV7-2 CASSLFGTSDYNEQFF TGTGCCAGCAGCTTATTTGGGACTAGCGATTACAATGAGCAGTTCTTC
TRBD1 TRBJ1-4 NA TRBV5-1 CASSRDRGQSGEKLFF TGCGCCAGCAGTCGGGACAGGGGGCAAAGCGGGGAAAAACTGTTTTTT
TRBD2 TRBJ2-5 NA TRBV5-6 CASSWGLAGGETQYF TGTGCCAGCAGCTGGGGACTAGCGGGGGGAGAGACCCAGTACTTC
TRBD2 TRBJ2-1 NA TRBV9 CASSPPLLAGGRYSYNEQFF TGTGCCAGCAGCCCCCCTTTACTAGCGGGGGGGCGTTACTCCTACAATGAGCAGTTCTTC
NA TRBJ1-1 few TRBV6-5 CASSVMNTEAFF TGTGCCAGCAGCGTCATGAACACTGAAGCTTTCTTT
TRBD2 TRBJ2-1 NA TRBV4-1 CASSPRGGLEQFF TGTGCCAGCAGCCCCCGGGGGGGCCTTGAGCAGTTCTTC
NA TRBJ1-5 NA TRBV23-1 CASSQSRQRSNQPQHF TGCGCCAGCAGTCAAAGTCGGCAGAGGAGCAATCAGCCCCAGCATTTT
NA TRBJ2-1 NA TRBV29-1 CSVGPTPLENIF TGCAGCGTTGGGCCCACACCCCTAGAGAACATCTTC
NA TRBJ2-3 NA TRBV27 CASSLRGAFPDTQYF TGTGCCAGCAGTTTACGGGGCGCCTTTCCAGATACGCAGTATTTT
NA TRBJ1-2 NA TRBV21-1 CASSKKGRLNYGYTF TGTGCCAGCAGCAAAAAGGGCAGGCTGAACTATGGCTACACCTTC
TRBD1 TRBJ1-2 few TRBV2 CASSEGTGGAYGYTF TGTGCCAGCAGTGAAGGGACAGGGGGCGCCTATGGCTACACCTTC
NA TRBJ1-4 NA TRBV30 CAWSVRQLNEKLFF TGTGCCTGGAGTGTACGGCAGCTTAATGAAAAACTGTTTTTT
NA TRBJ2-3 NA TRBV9 CASSRSGDTQYF TGTGCCAGCAGTCGTAGCGGAGATACGCAGTATTTT
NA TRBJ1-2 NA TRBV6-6 CASSYSEGGEELGYTF TGTGCCAGCAGTTACTCTGAGGGCGGGGAGGAGCTTGGCTACACCTTC
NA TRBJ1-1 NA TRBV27 CASKAQGSGGAFF TGTGCCAGCAAAGCCCAGGGAAGTGGTGGAGCTTTCTTT
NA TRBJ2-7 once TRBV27 CASSLLRDTYEQYF TGTGCCAGCAGTTTACTCCGGGACACCTACGAGCAGTACTTC
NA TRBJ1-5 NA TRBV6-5 CASSYGLNQPQHF TGTGCCAGCAGTTACGGGTTGAATCAGCCCCAGCATTTT
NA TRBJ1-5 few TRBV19 CASSPQTFTAQHF TGTGCCAGTAGTCCTCAGACCTTTACAGCCCAGCATTTT
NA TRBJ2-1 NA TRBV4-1 CASSQISGYNEQFF TGCGCCAGCAGCCAAATTAGCGGCTACAATGAGCAGTTCTTC
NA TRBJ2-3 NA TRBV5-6 CASSRFRNTQYF TGTGCCAGCTCTCGGTTTAGGAATACGCAGTATTTT
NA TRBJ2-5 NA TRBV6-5 CASSTRGEVVETQYF TGTGCCAGCAGTACCCGCGGAGAGGTGGTGGAGACCCAGTACTTC
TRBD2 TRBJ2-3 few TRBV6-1 CASSDWQRDSQYF TGTGCCAGCAGTGATTGGCAGCGGGATTCGCAGTATTTT
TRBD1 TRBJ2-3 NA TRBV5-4 CASSPPGTVTADTQYF TGTGCCAGCAGCCCACCCGGGACAGTCACGGCAGATACGCAGTATTTT
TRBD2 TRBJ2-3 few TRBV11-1 CASSSGGRVTDTQYF TGTGCCAGCAGCTCGGGCGGGAGGGTTACAGATACGCAGTATTTT